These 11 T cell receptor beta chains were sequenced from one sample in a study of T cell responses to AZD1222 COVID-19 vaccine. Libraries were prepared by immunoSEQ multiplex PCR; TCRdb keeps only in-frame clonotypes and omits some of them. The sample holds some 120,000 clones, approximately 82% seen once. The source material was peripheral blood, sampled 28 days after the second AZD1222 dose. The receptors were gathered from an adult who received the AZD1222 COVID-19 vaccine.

The CDR3 protein is CASSFVSLAMSEQYF. As DNA, the CDR3 is TGTGCCAGCAGTTTCGTGTCCCTCGCGATGAGCGAGCAGTACTTC. The chain uses TRBV27 and TRBJ2-7; D call uncertain. Trimming cost V 3 bases and J 6 bases, with 18 bases left between them. CDR3 size: 15 residues. Germline assignment: CDR1 MNHEY and CDR2 SMNVEV (reference sequence).

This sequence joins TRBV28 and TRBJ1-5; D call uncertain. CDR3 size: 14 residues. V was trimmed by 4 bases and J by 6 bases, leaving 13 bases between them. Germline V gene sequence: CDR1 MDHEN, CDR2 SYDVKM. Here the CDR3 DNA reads TGTGCCAGCAGTTCTAGAGCTAGGAGTCAGCCCCAGCATTTT. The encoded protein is CASSSRARSQPQHF.

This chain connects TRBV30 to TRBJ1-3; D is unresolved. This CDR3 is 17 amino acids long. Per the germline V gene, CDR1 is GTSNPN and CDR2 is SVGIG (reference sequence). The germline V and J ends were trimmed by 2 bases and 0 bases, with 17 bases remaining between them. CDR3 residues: CAWSSPQDGYSGNTIYF. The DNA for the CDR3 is TGTGCCTGGAGTTCACCCCAGGACGGCTACTCTGGAAACACCATATATTTT. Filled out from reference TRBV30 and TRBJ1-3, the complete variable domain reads SQTIHQWPATLVQPVGSPLSLECTVEGTSNPNLYWYRQAAGRGLQLLFYSVGIGQISSEVPQNLSASRPQDRQFILSSKKLLLSDSGFYLCAWSSPQDGYSGNTIYFGEGSWLTVV.

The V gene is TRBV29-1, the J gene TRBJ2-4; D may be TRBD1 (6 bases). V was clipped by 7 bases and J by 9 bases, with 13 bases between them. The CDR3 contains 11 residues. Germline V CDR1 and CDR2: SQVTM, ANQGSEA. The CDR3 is CSGAQGIIQYF. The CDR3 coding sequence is TGCAGCGGGGCACAGGGTATCATTCAGTACTTC.

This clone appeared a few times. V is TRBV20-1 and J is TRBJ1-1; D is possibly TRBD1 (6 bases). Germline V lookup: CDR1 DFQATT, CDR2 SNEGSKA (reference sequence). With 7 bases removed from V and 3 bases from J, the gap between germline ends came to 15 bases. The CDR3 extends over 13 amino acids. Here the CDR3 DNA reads TGCAGTGTTAGTGGGGGCGCGGACACTGAAGCTTTCTTT. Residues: CSVSGGADTEAFF.

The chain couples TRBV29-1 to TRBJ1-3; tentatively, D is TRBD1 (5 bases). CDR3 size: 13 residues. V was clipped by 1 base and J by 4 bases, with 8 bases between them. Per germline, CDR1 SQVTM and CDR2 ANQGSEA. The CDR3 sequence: CSVEGGAGNTIYF. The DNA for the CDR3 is TGCAGCGTTGAAGGGGGCGCCGGAAACACCATATATTTT. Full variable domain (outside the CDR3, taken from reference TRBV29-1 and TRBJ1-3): SAVISQKPSRDICQRGTSLTIQCQVDSQVTMMFWYRQQPGQSLTLIATANQGSEATYESGFVIDKFPISRPNLTFSTLTVSNMSPEDSSIYLCSVEGGAGNTIYFGEGSWLTVV.

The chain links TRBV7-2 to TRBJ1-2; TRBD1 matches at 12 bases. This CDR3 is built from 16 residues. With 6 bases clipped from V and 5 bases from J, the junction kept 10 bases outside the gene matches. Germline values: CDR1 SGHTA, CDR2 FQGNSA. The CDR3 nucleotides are TGTGCCAGCAGGACCGGGACAGGGGGCTTTCGTTATGGCTACACCTTC. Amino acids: CASRTGTGGFRYGYTF.

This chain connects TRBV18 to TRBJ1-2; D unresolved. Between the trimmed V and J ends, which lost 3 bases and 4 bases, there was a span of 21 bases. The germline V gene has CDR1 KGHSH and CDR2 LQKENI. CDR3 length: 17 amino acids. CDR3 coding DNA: TGTGCCAGCTCACCGGCCCCGGGGATTTCTTCATTCTATGGCTACACCTTC. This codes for CASSPAPGISSFYGYTF.

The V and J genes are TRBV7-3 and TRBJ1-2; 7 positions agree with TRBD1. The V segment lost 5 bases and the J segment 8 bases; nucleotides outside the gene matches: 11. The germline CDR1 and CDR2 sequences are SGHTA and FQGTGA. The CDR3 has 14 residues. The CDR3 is CASSPTEAGGGYTF. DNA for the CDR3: TGTGCCAGCAGCCCCACCGAGGCAGGGGGGGGCTACACCTTC.

DNA of the CDR3: TGTGCCAGCAGTCCGACCGGGGGGCAAGAGACCCAGTACTTC. Amino acid sequence: CASSPTGGQETQYF. The gene calls are TRBV3-1 (or the pseudogene TRBV3-2) and TRBJ2-5, with 7 bases identical to TRBD2. CDR1 LGHDT and CDR2 YNNKEL come from the germline V gene (reference sequence). The CDR3 extends over 14 amino acids. The V gene end was trimmed by 6 bases and the J gene end by 2 bases; junction bases not matched to a gene: 6.

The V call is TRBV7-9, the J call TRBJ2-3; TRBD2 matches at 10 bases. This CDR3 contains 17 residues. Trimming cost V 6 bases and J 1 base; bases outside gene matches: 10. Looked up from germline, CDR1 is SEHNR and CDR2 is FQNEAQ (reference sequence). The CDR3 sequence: CASSSYKTSGGTDTQYF. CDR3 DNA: TGTGCCAGCAGTTCCTATAAAACTAGCGGGGGCACAGATACGCAGTATTTT. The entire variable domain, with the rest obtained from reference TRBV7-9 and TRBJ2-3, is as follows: DTGVSQNPRHKITKRGQNVTFRCDPISEHNRLYWYRQTLGQGPEFLTYFQNEAQLEKSRLLSDRFSAERPKGSFSTLEIQRTEQGDSAMYLCASSSYKTSGGTDTQYFGPGTRLTVL.